Sequencing of this T cell receptor beta chain was carried out in a study of CD8 T cells in Susac syndrome. RNA totalling about 0.5 to 1 ug underwent reverse transcription with random hexamers. With immunoSEQ multiplex PCR, TCR beta CDR3 was amplified across 54 Vbeta and 13 Jbeta. TCRdb processed the immunoSEQ multiplex PCR reads anew with MiXCR; each CDR3 protein has one entry. The table records just over 150,000 distinct CDR3 sequences, nearly 97% of them present only once. While CD8+ and CD4+ T cells were isolated negatively, TEMRA cells were enriched by FACS. The CDR3 extends over 12 amino acids. Germline V gene data show CDR1 as SEHNR and CDR2 as FQNEAQ (reference sequence). The germline V and J ends were trimmed by 1 base and 8 bases, with 8 bases remaining between them.

The TCR comes from a human donor with multiple sclerosis. The sequenced material came from CD8+ T cells from PBMCs. J is TRBJ1-2 and V is TRBV7-9; D not resolved. CDR3 protein: CASSLDPRGYTF. DNA of the CDR3: TGTGCCAGCAGCTTAGATCCCAGAGGCTACACCTTC. The full variable domain, with the rest looked up from reference TRBV7-9 and TRBJ1-2, is DTGVSQNPRHKITKRGQNVTFRCDPISEHNRLYWYRQTLGQGPEFLTYFQNEAQLEKSRLLSDRFSAERPKGSFSTLEIQRTEQGDSAMYLCASSLDPRGYTFGSGTRLTVV.